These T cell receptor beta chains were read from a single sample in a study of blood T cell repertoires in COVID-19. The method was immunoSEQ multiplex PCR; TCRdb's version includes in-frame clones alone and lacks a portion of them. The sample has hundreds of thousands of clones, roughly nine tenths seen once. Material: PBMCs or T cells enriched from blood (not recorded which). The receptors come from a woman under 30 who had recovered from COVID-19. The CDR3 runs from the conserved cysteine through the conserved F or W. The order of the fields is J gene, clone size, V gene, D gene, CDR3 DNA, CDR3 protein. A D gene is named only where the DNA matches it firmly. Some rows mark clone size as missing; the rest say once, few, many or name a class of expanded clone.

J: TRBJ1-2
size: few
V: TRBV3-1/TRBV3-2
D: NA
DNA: TGTGCCAGCAGCCAAGGGGATAGGGGGTTTGGCTACACCTTC
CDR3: CASSQGDRGFGYTF

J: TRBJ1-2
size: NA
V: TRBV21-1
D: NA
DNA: TGTGCCAGCAGCAAAGACAGAATTCCTAATGGCTACACCTTC
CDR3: CASSKDRIPNGYTF

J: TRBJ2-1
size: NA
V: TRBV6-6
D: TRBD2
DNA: TGTGCCAGCAGTCCGATCCTCTTCCGAGTAGCGGGGGGAGAGCAGTTCTTC
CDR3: CASSPILFRVAGGEQFF

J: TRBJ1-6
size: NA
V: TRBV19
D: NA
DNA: TGTGCCAGTAGTCTAATCCCCCCGGATTCACCCCTCCACTTT
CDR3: CASSLIPPDSPLHF

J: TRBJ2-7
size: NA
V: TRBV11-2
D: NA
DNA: TGTGCCAGCAGCTTAGGGGTCAGGGCCAGCTACGAGCAGTACTTC
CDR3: CASSLGVRASYEQYF

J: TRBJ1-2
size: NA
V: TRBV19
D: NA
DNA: TGTGCCAGTAGTACTACAGGGAAGGACTATGGCTACACCTTC
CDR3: CASSTTGKDYGYTF

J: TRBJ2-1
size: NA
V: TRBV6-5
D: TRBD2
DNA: TGTGCCAGCACTAGCGGGGGATACAATGAGCAGTTCTTC
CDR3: CASTSGGYNEQFF

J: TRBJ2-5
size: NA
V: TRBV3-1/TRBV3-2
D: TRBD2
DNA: TGTGCCAGCAGCCTTAACCCGACTAGCCCCCGAGAGACCCAGTACTTC
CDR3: CASSLNPTSPRETQYF

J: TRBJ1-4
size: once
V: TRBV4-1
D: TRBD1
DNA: TGCGCCAGCAGCCAACCGGGACAGGGATTAGGAAAACTGTTTTTT
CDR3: CASSQPGQGLGKLFF

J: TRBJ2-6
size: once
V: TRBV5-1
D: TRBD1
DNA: TGCGCCAGCAGCCCCCGGGACAGGGCCTCTGGGGCCAACGTCCTGACTTTC
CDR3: CASSPRDRASGANVLTF

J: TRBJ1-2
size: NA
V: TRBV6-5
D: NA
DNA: TGTGCCAGCAGTTACTCGCAGCAGGGGTTCGAGGGCTACACCTTC
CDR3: CASSYSQQGFEGYTF

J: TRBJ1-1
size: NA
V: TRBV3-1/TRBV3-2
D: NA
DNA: TGTGCCAGCAGCCTGAAACAGGGGAACACTGAAGCTTTCTTT
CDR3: CASSLKQGNTEAFF

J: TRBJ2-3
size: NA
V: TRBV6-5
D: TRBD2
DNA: TGTGCCAGCGGACTAGCGGGGGGGCCTACAGATACGCAGTATTTT
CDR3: CASGLAGGPTDTQYF

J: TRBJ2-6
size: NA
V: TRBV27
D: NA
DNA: TGTGCCAGCAGTTCCCGGGCAGGGTGGTCGTCTGGGGCCAACGTCCTGACTTTC
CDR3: CASSSRAGWSSGANVLTF

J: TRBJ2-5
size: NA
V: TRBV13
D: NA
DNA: TGTGCCAGCAGCTTTTACGAGGGCGCGAAGGAGACCCAGTACTTC
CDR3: CASSFYEGAKETQYF

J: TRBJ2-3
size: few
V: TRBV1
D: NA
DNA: TGCACCAGCAGCCAGTATTCTAGCGGGGCACGGGATACGCAGTATTTT
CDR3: CTSSQYSSGARDTQYF

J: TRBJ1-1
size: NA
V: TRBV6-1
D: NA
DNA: TGTGCCAGCAGTGAGGTCCGGGCTGAAGCTTTCTTT
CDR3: CASSEVRAEAFF

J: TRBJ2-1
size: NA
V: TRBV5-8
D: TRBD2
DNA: TGTGCCAGCAGCCCTGGTGGGCCGGGACTAGTTCTAGATGAGCAGTTCTTC
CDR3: CASSPGGPGLVLDEQFF

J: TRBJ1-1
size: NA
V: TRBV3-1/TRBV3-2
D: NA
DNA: TGTGCCAGCAGCCAAATAGGGCAGGGTGAAGCTTTCTTT
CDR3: CASSQIGQGEAFF

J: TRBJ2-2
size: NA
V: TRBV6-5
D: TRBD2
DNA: TGTGCCAGTAAACTAGCGGGGGGGCAAACCGGGGAGCTGTTTTTT
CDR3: CASKLAGGQTGELFF

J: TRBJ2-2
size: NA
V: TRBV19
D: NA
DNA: TGTGCCAGTACCCCCGGGACACCAATCGGGGAGCTGTTTTTT
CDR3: CASTPGTPIGELFF

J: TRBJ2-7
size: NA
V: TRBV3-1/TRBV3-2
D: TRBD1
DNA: TGTGCCAGCAGCCAAGAGGGGACAGGGGGCCCTTACGAGCAGTACTTC
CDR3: CASSQEGTGGPYEQYF

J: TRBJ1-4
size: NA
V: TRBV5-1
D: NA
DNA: TGCGCCAGCAGCTTAGGGTTTCAAGGGAGACGTGAAAAACTGTTTTTT
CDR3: CASSLGFQGRREKLFF

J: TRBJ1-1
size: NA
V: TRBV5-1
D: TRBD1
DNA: TGCGCCAGCAGCGGACAACCCGGGACAGGGTTTATGAACACTGAAGCTTTCTTT
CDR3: CASSGQPGTGFMNTEAFF

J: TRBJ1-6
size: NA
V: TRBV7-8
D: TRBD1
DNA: TGTGCCAGCAGCTACGACAGGGTTTGGTCACCCCTCCACTTT
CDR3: CASSYDRVWSPLHF

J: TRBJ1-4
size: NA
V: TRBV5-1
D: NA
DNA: TGCGCCAGCAGCTTGGAGCCGGGGGGCCTTAATGAAAAACTGTTTTTT
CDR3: CASSLEPGGLNEKLFF

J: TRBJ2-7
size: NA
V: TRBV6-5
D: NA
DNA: TGTGCCAGCAAGCCATGGGGGGACGAGCAGTACTTC
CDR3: CASKPWGDEQYF

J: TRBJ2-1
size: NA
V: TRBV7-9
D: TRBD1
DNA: TGTGCCAGCAGCTTATCATCCGGGACAGGGGTATTTGTTAATGAGCAGTTCTTC
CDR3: CASSLSSGTGVFVNEQFF

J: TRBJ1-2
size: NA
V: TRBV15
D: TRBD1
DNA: TGTGCCACCAGCCTCCCGGACAGGGGGCCTAACTATGGCTACACCTTC
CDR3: CATSLPDRGPNYGYTF

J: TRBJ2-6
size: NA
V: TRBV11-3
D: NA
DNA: TGTGCCAGCAGCTTAGGCCCTAGGGGCACTGGGGCCAACGTCCTGACTTTC
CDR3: CASSLGPRGTGANVLTF

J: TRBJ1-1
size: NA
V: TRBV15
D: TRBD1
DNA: TGTGCCACCAGCAGGGGGGACAGGGGGCGGACTGAAGCTTTCTTT
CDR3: CATSRGDRGRTEAFF

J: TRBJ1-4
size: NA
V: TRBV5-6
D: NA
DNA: TGTGCCAGCAGCTTGGTCTCGAATGAAAAACTGTTTTTT
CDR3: CASSLVSNEKLFF

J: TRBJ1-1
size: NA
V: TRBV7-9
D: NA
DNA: TGTGCCAGCAGCTTCGGGGAAGCTTTCTTT
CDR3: CASSFGEAFF

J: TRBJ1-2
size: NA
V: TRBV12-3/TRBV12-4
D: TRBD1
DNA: TGTGCCAGCACCTCTGGACAGGACTATGGCTACACCTTC
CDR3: CASTSGQDYGYTF

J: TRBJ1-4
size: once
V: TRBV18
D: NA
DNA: TGTGCCAGCTCACCCCGGCGAAGCGGGACCGACGAAAAACTGTTTTTT
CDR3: CASSPRRSGTDEKLFF

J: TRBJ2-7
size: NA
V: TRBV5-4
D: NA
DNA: TGTGCCAGCAGCCTTACAGGCTACGAGCAGTACTTC
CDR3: CASSLTGYEQYF

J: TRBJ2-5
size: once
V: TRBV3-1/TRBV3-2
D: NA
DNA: TGTGCCAGCAGCCAGGCATTCCAAGAGACCCAGTACTTC
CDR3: CASSQAFQETQYF

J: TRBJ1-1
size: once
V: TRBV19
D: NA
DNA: TGTGCCAGTAGGCCGGTCCCCTTCGGGACTGAAGCTTTCTTT
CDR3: CASRPVPFGTEAFF

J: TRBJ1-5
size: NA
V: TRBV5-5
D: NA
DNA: TGTGCCAGCAGCCCGGGGGTCGGGGGAATTCTGCCCCAGCATTTT
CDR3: CASSPGVGGILPQHF

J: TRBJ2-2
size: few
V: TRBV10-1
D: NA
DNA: TGCGCCACCGCTTTTGGAGGGGCGGCGAACACCGGGGAGCTGTTTTTT
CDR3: CATAFGGAANTGELFF